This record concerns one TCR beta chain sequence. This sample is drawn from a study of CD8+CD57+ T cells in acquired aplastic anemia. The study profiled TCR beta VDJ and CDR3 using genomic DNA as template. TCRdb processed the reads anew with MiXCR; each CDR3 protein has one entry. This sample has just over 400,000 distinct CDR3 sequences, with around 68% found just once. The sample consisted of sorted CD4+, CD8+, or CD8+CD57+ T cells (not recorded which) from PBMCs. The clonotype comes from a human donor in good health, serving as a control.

The CDR3 protein is CASSVGPGVTYLEYF. CDR3 bases: TGTGCCAGCAGCGTAGGCCCAGGCGTGACCTACTTGGAGTACTTC. The chain recombines TRBV7-2 with TRBJ2-7; D uncertain. CDR1 is SGHTA, CDR2 FQGNSA, per germline. V lost 5 bases, J lost 11 bases, and 25 bases lay in between. The length of the CDR3 is 15 residues.